Below, 10 T cell receptor beta chains from the same sample are listed, as sequenced in a study of control samples from healthy donors and cancer patients. Profiling relied on immunoSEQ multiplex PCR, and the TCRdb table lists in-frame clones only, not all of them. This table has fewer than 100,000 clones, about 88% appearing once. The sample was blood. Receptors were obtained from a woman aged 50 to 60 in good health.

The V gene is TRBV24-1, the J gene TRBJ2-3; a weak D match, TRBD1 (6 bases). CDR1 and CDR2 (germline): KGHDR, SFDVKD. The CDR3 loop spans 14 amino acids. The V end lost 8 bases, the J end lost 2 bases, and 13 bases lay between the germline ends. CDR3 sequence (DNA): TGTGCCACCAAGCCGGGACAAAACACAGATACGCAGTATTTT. Translation: CATKPGQNTDTQYF.

The CDR3 protein is CASSLGAGGRTDTQYF. As DNA, the CDR3 is TGTGCCAGCAGCTTAGGAGCGGGGGGGCGCACAGATACGCAGTATTTT. The chain recombines TRBV11-2 with TRBJ2-3; 10 bases fit TRBD2. The CDR3 extends over 16 amino acids. Germline lookup yields CDR1 SGHAT and CDR2 FQNNGV. Trimming cost V 1 base and J 1 base; bases outside gene matches: 2.

This chain links TRBV4-2 with TRBJ1-1; 7 bases fit TRBD1. The CDR3 spans 16 residues. Germline V gene lookup returns CDR1 LGHNA and CDR2 YNFKEQ. V lost 4 bases to trimming and J lost 3 bases; unmatched junction nucleotides: 11. The CDR3 DNA sequence: TGTGCCAGCAGCCTGTATTGGGCAGGGGGTGACACTGAAGCTTTCTTT. Encoded protein: CASSLYWAGGDTEAFF.

The V gene is TRBV7-2, the J gene TRBJ2-1; 10 bases are a match to TRBD2. CDR1 is SGHTA and CDR2 is FQGNSA in the germline V gene. V lost 2 bases and J lost 9; bases outside the gene matches: 4. CDR3 length: 14 residues. For the CDR3, the DNA is TGTGCCAGCAGCTTACAGCGGGGGGGCCGTGAGCAGTTCTTC. This codes for CASSLQRGGREQFF.

The chain employs TRBV19 and TRBJ2-5; the match to TRBD1 covers 7 bases. J lost 3 bases, V lost 5 bases, and 3 bases had no gene match. CDR1 LNHDA and CDR2 SQIVND come from the germline V gene (reference sequence). The CDR3 is 13 amino acids. In nucleotides, the CDR3 is TGTGCCAGTAGTCGAGGGACAGAAGAGACCCAGTACTTC. As protein: CASSRGTEETQYF.

This chain links TRBV5-4 with TRBJ1-6, with 9 bases matching TRBD1. V was clipped by 3 bases and J by 0 bases; unmatched bases: 1. CDR1 SGHNT and CDR2 YYREEE come from the germline V gene (reference sequence). The CDR3 covers 16 residues. The CDR3 protein is CASSSTGGSYNSPLHF. The DNA of the CDR3 is TGTGCCAGCAGCTCGACAGGGGGCTCCTATAATTCACCCCTCCACTTT. Full variable domain (remainder filled in from reference TRBV5-4 and TRBJ1-6): ETGVTQSPTHLIKTRGQQVTLRCSSQSGHNTVSWYQQALGQGPQFIFQYYREEENGRGNFPPRFSGLQFPNYSSELNVNALELDDSALYLCASSSTGGSYNSPLHFGNGTRLTVT.

V usage is TRBV18 and J usage is TRBJ2-3; TRBD1 agrees at 10 bases. The CDR3 contains 16 residues. The germline CDR1 and CDR2 sequences are KGHSH and LQKENI. The ends lost 2 bases at V and 2 bases at J; junction bases unmatched: 4. The CDR3 sequence is CASSPRTGGPTDTQYF. The CDR3 DNA reads TGTGCCAGCTCACCAAGGACAGGGGGACCCACAGATACGCAGTATTTT.

CDR3 sequence: CASSVSGTPTDTQYF. The CDR3 DNA is TGTGCCAGCAGTGTTTCCGGGACTCCCACAGATACGCAGTATTTT. The chain joins TRBV2 to TRBJ2-3; possible D gene TRBD2, 6 bases. The germline V and J ends were trimmed by 4 bases and 2 bases, with 13 bases remaining between them. In germline, CDR1 is SNHLY, CDR2 FYNNEI. The CDR3 loop spans 15 amino acids.

The rearrangement joins TRBV2 to TRBJ1-6; D gene unclear. CDR1 SNHLY and CDR2 FYNNEI come from the germline V gene. CDR3 length equals 12 residues. Trimming took 6 bases from V and 7 from J, leaving 7 bases between them. CDR3 sequence: CASRGGNSPLHF. CDR3 DNA sequence: TGTGCCAGCAGGGGAGGGAATTCACCCCTCCACTTT. The full variable domain, its missing parts supplied by reference TRBV2 and TRBJ1-6, is EPEVTQTPSHQVTQMGQEVILRCVPISNHLYFYWYRQILGQKVEFLVSFYNNEISEKSEIFDDQFSVERPDGSNFTLKIRSTKLEDSAMYFCASRGGNSPLHFGNGTRLTVT.

The chain joins TRBV15 to TRBJ1-1, with D maybe TRBD1 (5 bases). This CDR3 contains 15 residues. Germline assignment: CDR1 LNHNV and CDR2 YYDKDF (reference sequence). Trimming removed 0 bases at V and 1 base at J, with 9 bases between. In nucleotides, the CDR3 is TGTGCCACCAGCAGAGACAGGGACGAGAACACTGAAGCTTTCTTT. It codes for CATSRDRDENTEAFF.